These 25 T cell receptor beta chains were all obtained from the same sample, sequenced in a study of T-cell memory formation after mild COVID-19. TCRdb called the 5' RACE reads again in MiXCR, with one record for every CDR3 protein. The sample includes roughly 250,000 distinct CDR3 sequences, roughly 15% of them seen just once. The source material was PBMCs or a T cell subset sorted from them (not recorded which). All receptors come from a man aged 18 to 29 who had mild COVID-19 (a few samples of this study predate the infection). Cell type and time point are not known.

This clonotype was detected a few times. The chain combines TRBV7-8 with TRBJ1-2; 9 bases fit TRBD1. V lost 5 bases to trimming and J lost 8 bases; unmatched junction nucleotides: 6. The CDR3 spans 13 residues. Germline V gives CDR1 SGHVS, CDR2 FQNEAQ. The CDR3 bases are TGTGCCAGCAGCCTTCGGACAGGGGTCGGCTACACCTTC. As protein: CASSLRTGVGYTF.

This clonotype showed up many times. This chain uses TRBV11-2 with TRBJ1-5; possibly TRBD1 for D (5 bases). This CDR3 comprises 13 residues. Trimming stripped 4 bases from V and 9 bases from J, with 13 bases between. Germline V gene lookup returns CDR1 SGHAT and CDR2 FQNNGV. CDR3 nucleotide sequence: TGTGCCAGCAGCTACGACTGGGGGGGGCCCCAGCATTTT. It specifies CASSYDWGGPQHF.

The CDR3 DNA follows: TGCGCCAGCAGCCCTAGTCCTGGACAGACATACGAGCAGTACTTC. It is translated as CASSPSPGQTYEQYF. The chain recombines TRBV4-3 with TRBJ2-7; tentative D call: TRBD1 (6 bases). CDR3 length equals 15 residues. Trimming took off 4 bases at V and 4 bases at J, with 17 bases between the two ends. Germline V lookup: CDR1 LGHNA, CDR2 YSLEER.

This chain uses TRBV5-1 with TRBJ1-1, with D uncertain. V was clipped by 4 bases and J by 0 bases, with 7 bases between them. Germline V gene lookup returns CDR1 SGHRS and CDR2 YFSETQ. The length of the CDR3 is 13 residues. The CDR3 here is CASSLTLNTEAFF. CDR3 DNA: TGCGCCAGCAGCCTGACCTTGAACACTGAAGCTTTCTTT.

This clonotype was seen a few times. The V call is TRBV18, the J call TRBJ2-5; D is unclear. Trimming pared 3 bases from V and 5 bases from J, leaving 16 bases between. CDR1 is KGHSH and CDR2 is LQKENI in the germline V gene. The CDR3 is 15 residues long. CDR3 residues: CASSPEHHFGETQYF. CDR3 nucleotides: TGTGCCAGCTCACCCGAACACCACTTCGGGGAGACCCAGTACTTC.

This clonotype was detected only a few times. The chain has TRBV12-3 or TRBV12-4 and TRBJ1-3; D remains unclear. With 6 bases removed from V and 3 bases from J, the gap between germline ends came to 18 bases. The CDR3 covers 16 residues. The CDR3: CASSLGSVVVGNTIYF. The DNA of the CDR3 is TGTGCCAGCAGCCTCGGGTCCGTGGTGGTTGGAAACACCATATATTTT.

This clonotype was observed a few times. V is TRBV5-1 and J is TRBJ2-1; TRBD2 might be the D (7 bases). Trimming left V 3 bases short and J 8 bases short, with 24 bases between. Germline V gene lookup returns CDR1 SGHRS and CDR2 YFSETQ. This CDR3 contains 17 residues. The CDR3 region is CASSSTSKGGALDEQFF. The CDR3 bases are TGCGCCAGCAGCTCAACATCGAAAGGGGGGGCCCTGGATGAGCAGTTCTTC. The variable domain in full, with the rest retrieved from reference TRBV5-1 and TRBJ2-1, is KAGVTQTPRYLIKTRGQQVTLSCSPISGHRSVSWYQQTPGQGLQFLFEYFSETQRNKGNFPGRFSGRQFSNSRSEMNVSTLELGDSALYLCASSSTSKGGALDEQFFGPGTRLTVL.

In this sample, this clonotype turned up many times. V and J are TRBV20-1 and TRBJ2-7; TRBD2 agrees at 12 bases. V gave up 5 bases and J gave up 7 bases; unmatched junction bases: 12. Germline V gene lookup returns CDR1 DFQATT and CDR2 SNEGSKA (reference sequence). This CDR3 has 15 residues. The CDR3 spells CSAAIRTSGAGEQYF. The CDR3 region has the DNA TGCAGTGCTGCCATTCGGACTAGCGGGGCGGGTGAGCAGTACTTC.

This clonotype was recorded at least ten times. V gene TRBV7-2 combines with J gene TRBJ1-2; D is uncertain. The CDR3 covers 13 residues. Trimming took off 5 bases at V and 5 bases at J, with 12 bases between the two ends. The germline gives CDR1 SGHTA, CDR2 FQGNSA. CDR3 sequence reads: CASSPGLGYGYTF. The CDR3 DNA reads TGTGCCAGCAGCCCTGGCTTGGGGTATGGCTACACCTTC. Drawing the rest from reference TRBV7-2 and TRBJ1-2, the complete variable domain is GAGVSQSPSNKVTEKGKDVELRCDPISGHTALYWYRQSLGQGLEFLIYFQGNSAPDKSGLPSDRFSAERTGGSVSTLTIQRTQQEDSAVYLCASSPGLGYGYTFGSGTRLTVV.

The table lists this clonotype with a few counts. The chain is built from TRBV4-3 and TRBJ1-6; D not resolved. Germline-derived CDR1 and CDR2 are LGHNA and YSLEER. V dropped 0 bases and J dropped 10 bases, with 13 bases sitting between them. This CDR3 contains 15 residues. The CDR3 sequence: CASSQDNRWNSPLHF. Here the CDR3 DNA reads TGCGCCAGCAGCCAAGATAACAGATGGAACTCACCCCTCCACTTT.

This rearrangement joins TRBV9 to TRBJ2-1; the D is unclear. In germline, CDR1 is SGDLS, CDR2 YYNGEE. The V and J ends lost 2 bases and 5 bases respectively, with 5 bases between them. CDR3 length: 12 amino acids. CDR3 sequence reads: CASSVWDNEQFF. As DNA, the CDR3 is TGTGCCAGCAGCGTGTGGGACAATGAGCAGTTCTTC.

This clonotype was detected only a few times. The chain combines TRBV5-4 with TRBJ2-7; 8 bases agree with TRBD1. After removal of 5 bases from V and 3 bases from J, the junction contained 10 bases not matched to a gene. Germline CDR1 and CDR2: SGHNT and YYREEE (reference sequence). This CDR3 comprises 15 residues. DNA of the CDR3: TGTGCCAGCAGTCCAACAGGGGGGCGAATCTACGAGCAGTACTTC. It specifies CASSPTGGRIYEQYF.

The chain employs TRBV5-4 and TRBJ2-7; TRBD2 matches 9 bases. CDR3 length: 13 amino acids. Germline-derived CDR1 and CDR2 are SGHNT and YYREEE (reference sequence). J was trimmed by 6 bases and V by 6 bases; bases with no gene match: 7. The DNA for the CDR3 is TGTGCCAGCAAGGCGGGGGGGCCCGGCGAGCAGTACTTC. This encodes CASKAGGPGEQYF.

This clonotype occurred a few times. The chain links TRBV5-1 to TRBJ1-6; TRBD1 is a possible D gene (6 bases). Per the germline V gene, CDR1 is SGHRS and CDR2 is YFSETQ. V was cut by 1 base and J by 0 bases, with 14 bases left in between. CDR3 length: 18 amino acids. The CDR3 coding sequence is TGCGCCAGCAGCTTGTATGGGGGCGCGGGCTCCTATAATTCACCCCTCCACTTT. Translated: CASSLYGGAGSYNSPLHF.

Only a few counts were recorded for this clonotype. In nucleotides, the CDR3 is TGTGCCAGCAGGGCAAACCTGCGGGGCTACACCTTC. This encodes CASRANLRGYTF. The chain has TRBV28 and TRBJ1-2, with D unclear. The CDR3 contains 12 residues. Germline loops: CDR1 MDHEN, CDR2 SYDVKM. Between the trimmed V and J ends, which lost 6 bases and 8 bases, there was a span of 13 bases.

This clonotype was seen more than once but under ten times. The gene calls are TRBV5-6 and TRBJ2-4, with D possibly matching TRBD1 (7 bases). Germline V CDR1 and CDR2: SGHDT, YYEEEE. The CDR3 is 13 residues long. V dropped 0 bases and J dropped 10 bases, with 11 bases sitting between them. CDR3 residues: CASSLAQGGIQYF. CDR3 nucleotide sequence: TGTGCCAGCAGCTTGGCGCAGGGGGGAATTCAGTACTTC.

V gene TRBV7-3 combines with J gene TRBJ1-2, with 10 bases that match TRBD1. The CDR3 extends over 13 amino acids. Losses at the gene ends were 6 bases for V and 8 bases for J; bases not matched to a gene: 6. In germline, CDR1 is SGHTA, CDR2 FQGTGA. The CDR3 nucleotides read TGTGCCAGCAGTGGCGACAGGGGGCAAGGCTACACCTTC. Translation gives CASSGDRGQGYTF.

The table lists this clonotype with a few counts. This chain joins TRBV7-9 and TRBJ2-1; D uncertain. Trimming took 4 bases from V and 12 from J, leaving 13 bases between them. The germline V gene encodes CDR1 SEHNR and CDR2 FQNEAQ (reference sequence). The CDR3 consists of 12 residues. In nucleotides, the CDR3 is TGTGCCAGCAGCTCTATGCGACGACCGCAGTTCTTC. Protein product: CASSSMRRPQFF.

The rearrangement joins TRBV24-1 to TRBJ1-5; TRBD1 might be the D (5 bases). Trimming took 6 bases from V and 6 from J, leaving 11 bases between them. The CDR3 length is 13 residues. The V gene's germline CDR1 is KGHDR and CDR2 SFDVKD. CDR3 loop: CATSMGQGQPQHF. CDR3 nucleotides: TGTGCCACCAGTATGGGCCAGGGTCAGCCCCAGCATTTT.

This clonotype came up a few times. The V gene is TRBV6-1, the J gene TRBJ1-5; 7 nucleotides agree with TRBD1. With 0 bases clipped from V and 4 bases from J, the junction kept 12 bases outside the gene matches. CDR1 and CDR2 from the germline V gene are MNHNS and SASEGT. This CDR3 has 18 residues. CDR3 nucleotide sequence: TGTGCCAGCAGTGAAGCGCTTCAGGGCAGGGGGGGTAATCAGCCCCAGCATTTT. Its protein is CASSEALQGRGGNQPQHF.

This chain uses TRBV6-2 or TRBV6-3 with TRBJ1-6; TRBD1 matches at 7 bases. The CDR3 covers 14 residues. The germline V gene has CDR1 MNHEY and CDR2 SVGEGT. V dropped 5 bases and J dropped 7; count of bases not matched to a gene: 5. The CDR3 sequence: CASSPTGINSPLHF. CDR3 coding DNA: TGTGCCAGCAGTCCGACAGGGATCAATTCACCCCTCCACTTT.

There are a few counts of this clonotype. V and J are TRBV12-3 or TRBV12-4 and TRBJ2-5; D not resolved. The CDR3 extends over 13 amino acids. V lost 6 bases and J lost 0, with 8 bases in between. CDR3 nucleotide sequence: TGTGCCAGCAGGCAGGCTCACCAAGAGACCCAGTACTTC. Its protein is CASRQAHQETQYF.

The J gene is TRBJ2-2, the V gene TRBV7-2; TRBD2 might be the D (6 bases). The V end lost 0 bases, the J end lost 4 bases, and 12 bases lay between the germline ends. The CDR3 totals 16 residues. The germline V gene encodes CDR1 SGHTA and CDR2 FQGNSA. The CDR3 spells CASSLAPGSGTGELFF. The CDR3 nucleotides read TGTGCCAGCAGCTTAGCGCCCGGGAGTGGCACCGGGGAGCTGTTTTTT.

This clonotype was picked up a small number of times. The chain is built from TRBV6-2 or TRBV6-3 and TRBJ1-1, with D tentatively TRBD1 (6 bases). Germline V lookup: CDR1 MNHEY, CDR2 SVGEGT. The CDR3 contains 17 residues. V gave up 3 bases and J gave up 9 bases, with 26 bases separating them. CDR3 protein: CASSYPTGLVGKGKAFF. The CDR3 nucleotides are TGTGCCAGCAGTTATCCCACAGGGCTGGTTGGAAAGGGGAAAGCTTTCTTT.

This clonotype has just a few counts. The V and J genes are TRBV7-2 and TRBJ2-7, with 7 bases matching TRBD2. CDR1 and CDR2 (germline): SGHTA, FQGNSA. CDR3 size: 15 residues. V shed 7 bases, J shed 5 bases, and the junction held 14 bases outside the gene matches. In DNA form, the CDR3 reads TGTGCCAGCACCCCCCAAGGGAGGGTTGGCAACGAGCAGTACTTC. This encodes CASTPQGRVGNEQYF.